This T cell receptor (beta chain) emerged from a study of OX40 agonist ivuxolimab in advanced cancers. Across the study: The dose-escalation cohort was around 83% male, with a mean age of approximately 62 years, ranging roughly 20 to 90. The study, taken as a whole, reports: Dose levels from 0.1 to 3.0 mg/kg saw CD4+ and CD8+ blood T cells expand clonally by week 6. There were also nonresponders showing low normalized T-cell clonal expansion.

The CDR3 has 15 residues. V dropped 2 bases and J dropped 0 bases, with 8 bases sitting between them. The germline CDR1 and CDR2 sequences are LNHDA and SQIVND (reference sequence). For this clone: Its matching antigen is unknown.

This table comes from immunoSEQ multiplex PCR, and its TCRdb copy is limited to in-frame clones, with some not included. The table shows about 79,000 clones, with about 94% occurring only once. The specimen was CD4+ or CD8+ T cells sorted from blood, collected in a trial of the OX40 agonist ivuxolimab. This receptor was obtained from an adult with an advanced solid tumor such as melanoma, head and neck, liver or kidney cancer. V is TRBV19 and J is TRBJ1-5; D remains unclear. The CDR3 nucleotides are TGTGCCAGTAGTATAACGCCTTATAGCAATCAGCCCCAGCATTTT. As protein: CASSITPYSNQPQHF.